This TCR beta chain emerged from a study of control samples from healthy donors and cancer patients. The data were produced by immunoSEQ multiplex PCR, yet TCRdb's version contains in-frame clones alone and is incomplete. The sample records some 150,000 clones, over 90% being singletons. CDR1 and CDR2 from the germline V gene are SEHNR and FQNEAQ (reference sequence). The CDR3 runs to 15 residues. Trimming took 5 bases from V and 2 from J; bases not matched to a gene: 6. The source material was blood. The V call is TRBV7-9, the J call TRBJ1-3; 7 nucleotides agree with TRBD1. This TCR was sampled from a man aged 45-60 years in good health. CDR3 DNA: TGTGCCAGCAGCCGAGACCAGGGGGCTGGAAACACCATATATTTT. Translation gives CASSRDQGAGNTIYF.